This TCR beta chain was observed in a study of shared clonotypes between healthy human individuals. Across the whole study: CD8 memory received one plate per donor, CD8 naive two, CD4 memory three and CD4 naive three. Whole-study findings and limits: Only blood was sampled; tissue repertoires likely differ.

Worth noting for this clone: Its antigen is currently unknown.

The naive CD8 subset, CD45RO-negative cells positively selected for CCR7, excluded terminally differentiated effector memory CD45RA+ cells. The table came from immunoSEQ multiplex PCR; TCRdb's copy has only in-frame clones and leaves some out. The data contain about 820,000 clones, roughly 92% of them singletons. The CDR3 has 14 amino acids. Germline lookup yields CDR1 MNHEY and CDR2 SMNVEV (reference sequence). The ends were cut back, 2 bases at V and 4 bases at J, with 12 bases in the middle. The V and J genes are TRBV27 and TRBJ2-7; TRBD1 is a possible D gene (5 bases). The source of this sequence is a man aged 25 to 40 in good health. The sample taken for sequencing was naive CD8+ T cells sorted from blood. This chain's CDR3 is CASSLRGHPYEQYF. The CDR3 coding sequence is TGTGCCAGCAGTTTACGAGGACACCCTTACGAGCAGTACTTC.